This T cell receptor (beta chain) was recovered during a study of T cells expressing NK-cell markers. For the study at large: It was from sorted CD3+CD56+NKG2C+, CD3+CD56+NKG2C- and CD3+CD56-NKG2C+ T cells that TCR beta repertoires came.

With UMIs, 5'RACE template switching was used to make TCR beta cDNA. TCRdb reanalyzed the 5' RACE reads, giving one entry per CDR3 protein sequence and no DNA. This sample's clone table lists fewer than 550,000 distinct CDR3 sequences. CDR1 MNHEY and CDR2 SVGEGT come from the germline V gene. The CDR3 length is 13 residues. This receptor was taken from a woman between 50 and 59 years old in good health. The chain links TRBV6-2 or TRBV6-3 to TRBJ1-2; no DNA is available, so the TRBD1 call from TCRdb remains unchecked. Material: blood T cells: a sorted CD56 or NKG2C T cell subset, CD4+ or CD8+ T cells, or bulk PBMC T cells (not recorded which). The CDR3 reads CASSVTGDYGYTF.